The rows below give T cell receptor beta chains drawn from one sample of a study of human T cells and chemical hapten exposure. TCRdb reanalysed the RACE reads using MiXCR and keeps one entry per CDR3 protein. This sample carries about 40,000 distinct CDR3 sequences, approximately 3.5% of them seen once, and the ten largest clones take approximately 6.7%. The specimen was whole blood, collected in connection with sensitization to the hapten diphenylcyclopropenone (DPC). The receptor source for this set is a man between 40 and 49 years old with alopecia areata. Some clones in this sample may be carry-over from other donors' samples. CDR3s include the opening cysteine and the closing phenylalanine or tryptophan. The order of the fields is clone size, J gene, V gene, D gene, CDR3 DNA, CDR3 protein. D genes are given only for firm matches. Only some rows state a clone size, as once, few, many or a class for expanded clones.

>many|TRBJ1-2|TRBV5-1|TRBD1
TGCGCCAGCAGCTTGATTCAGGGGGCCGACTATGGCTACACCTTC
CASSLIQGADYGYTF
>many|TRBJ1-2|TRBV5-6|TRBD1
TGTGCCAGCAGCCCGCGGACAGGGAGAATATTCCATGGCTACACCTTC
CASSPRTGRIFHGYTF
>medium-sized|TRBJ2-3|TRBV20-1|-
TGCAGTGCTCCGCGAGATCAGCGGGGCACAGATACGCAGTATTTT
CSAPRDQRGTDTQYF
>many|TRBJ2-3|TRBV7-9|-
TGTGCCAGCAGCTCTTTGGAGCAGTACACAGATACGCAGTATTTT
CASSSLEQYTDTQYF
>-|TRBJ1-4|TRBV12-3/TRBV12-4|-
TGTGCCAGCCGTCGGGGGCAAGGGGGAGAAAAACTGTTTTTT
CASRRGQGGEKLFF
>many|TRBJ2-7|TRBV12-5|-
TGTGCTAGTGGTTTGAAGCGGAGCCGCTACGAGCAGTACTTC
CASGLKRSRYEQYF
>many|TRBJ1-2|TRBV13|-
TGTGCCAGCAGCGAGACAGTTAACTATGGCTACACCTTC
CASSETVNYGYTF
>many|TRBJ2-3|TRBV3-1|-
TGTGCCAGCAGCCAAGAGTCCACAGATACGCAGTATTTT
CASSQESTDTQYF
>many|TRBJ2-1|TRBV2|TRBD2
TGTGCCAGCAGTCCCCGGGCTAGCGGGAGAAATGAGCAGTTCTTC
CASSPRASGRNEQFF
>few|TRBJ2-1|TRBV19|-
TGTGCCAGTAGTATGCCTCGGTCGGCCCCCCAGTTCTTC
CASSMPRSAPQFF
>many|TRBJ2-7|TRBV10-1|-
TGCGCCAGGCCACTCGAGGCGGGGCACGAGCAGTACTTC
CARPLEAGHEQYF
>-|TRBJ1-5|TRBV30|-
TGTGCCTGGAGTGTATCCGTGGATCAGCCCCAGCATTTT
CAWSVSVDQPQHF
>-|TRBJ1-2|TRBV5-6|-
TGTGCCAGCAGCATCAGGATTGCTAACTATGGCTACACCTTC
CASSIRIANYGYTF
>many|TRBJ1-1|TRBV6-5|TRBD1
TGTGCCAGCAGCACGGGACAGGGGGTCTCTGAAGCTTTCTTT
CASSTGQGVSEAFF
>many|TRBJ2-7|TRBV7-2|-
TGTGCCAGCAGCCTCCAGCGGAGAAGTTCCTACGAGCAGTACTTC
CASSLQRRSSYEQYF
>many|TRBJ2-2|TRBV7-9|-
TGTGCCAGCAGCTTTAGCGGGAACACCGGGGAGCTGTTTTTT
CASSFSGNTGELFF
>-|TRBJ2-3|TRBV25-1|-
TGTGCCAGCAGTGAATTTCGGGGCTCGATGGATACGCAGTATTTT
CASSEFRGSMDTQYF
>many|TRBJ2-7|TRBV2|TRBD2
TGTGCCAGCAGTCCGGGACTAGGGGGCGAGCAGTACTTC
CASSPGLGGEQYF
>many|TRBJ2-7|TRBV12-3/TRBV12-4|-
TGTGCCAGCAAGCGCGGCCAAGCGGAGGAAACCTACGAGCAGTACTTC
CASKRGQAEETYEQYF
>few|TRBJ2-1|TRBV12-3/TRBV12-4|-
TGTGCCAGCAGTTTAAACGGCCCCTACGATGAGCAGTTCTTC
CASSLNGPYDEQFF
>-|TRBJ1-6|TRBV6-5|-
TGTGCCAGCAGTTACGGCGTAGGGAACAATTCACCCCTCCACTTT
CASSYGVGNNSPLHF
>many|TRBJ2-1|TRBV28|-
TGTGCCAGCAGTTCGGTTATTCATGGCTTCACGCCGGGTTTCTTC
CASSSVIHGFTPGFF
>few|TRBJ1-6|TRBV20-1|-
TGCAGTGCTAGAGATCGGGGCAGAGGCAGTGATAATTCACCCCTCCACTTT
CSARDRGRGSDNSPLHF
>many|TRBJ2-7|TRBV6-2/TRBV6-3|-
TGTGCCAGCAGACCGGGACTTTCCGCCTACGAGCAGTACTTC
CASRPGLSAYEQYF
>medium-sized|TRBJ2-7|TRBV4-3|TRBD2
TGCGCCAGCAGCCAAGATCGGGGGACTAGCGGGATTCAAGTATCCTTC
CASSQDRGTSGIQVSF
>many|TRBJ2-5|TRBV28|TRBD1
TGTGCCAGCAGTTATGAACAGGGGCCACTTAGGTACTTC
CASSYEQGPLRYF
>many|TRBJ2-7|TRBV6-1|TRBD2
TGTGCCAGCAGTGACGGGACTAGCGGTCATATCTACGAGCAGTACTTC
CASSDGTSGHIYEQYF
>many|TRBJ2-6|TRBV5-1|-
TGCGCCAGCAGCTTGGGTTCTGGGGCCAACGTCCTGACTTTC
CASSLGSGANVLTF
>many|TRBJ1-1|TRBV5-1|-
TGCGCCAGCAGCCCAGGTGGCCCGAACACTGAAGCTTTCTTT
CASSPGGPNTEAFF
>many|TRBJ2-1|TRBV5-1|TRBD2
TGCGCCAGCAGCTTGGGAAGCGGGAGAGGCAATGAGCAGTTCTTC
CASSLGSGRGNEQFF
>many|TRBJ2-7|TRBV27|-
TGTGCCAGCAGTTTCGTGAACCGGGAGCAGTACTTC
CASSFVNREQYF